Each of the 26 T cell receptor beta chains below was sequenced from the same sample in a study of memory CD4+ T cells and cytomegalovirus serostatus. Single viable CD3+CD4+CD8-CD45RO+ cells were sorted as the memory CD4+ T cells. Profiled with immunoSEQ multiplex PCR; TCRdb holds only in-frame clones, not every one. The table has 40,000 to 55,000 clones, 78% seen once. Sequenced sample: memory CD4+ T cells from blood. These receptors were obtained from an adult in good health and CMV-seronegative.

This chain links TRBV9 with TRBJ2-3; 8 bases agree with TRBD2. This CDR3 has 15 amino acids. The J segment lost 8 bases and the V segment lost 3 bases, leaving 11 bases of the junction unmatched. Germline V gives CDR1 SGDLS, CDR2 YYNGEE. The CDR3 sequence is CASSAAAGGLGTQYF. DNA for the CDR3: TGTGCCAGCAGCGCAGCGGCGGGAGGCCTGGGTACGCAGTATTTT.

This clone was seen a single time. The rearrangement uses TRBV4-2 and TRBJ2-1; D not certain. The germline V gene has CDR1 LGHNA and CDR2 YNFKEQ. Deletions cut 1 base from V and 13 bases from J, with 11 bases between. This CDR3 has 12 amino acids. DNA for the CDR3: TGTGCCAGCAGCCAAGCTCCCCGAGACCAGTTCTTC. This translates into CASSQAPRDQFF.

About this clone itself: One junction end disagrees with the germline gene, perhaps due to a read error. This chain connects TRBV11-2 to TRBJ2-2; TRBD1 agrees at 8 bases. The CDR3 consists of 15 residues. Per germline, CDR1 SGHAT and CDR2 FQNNGV. CDR3 coding DNA: TGTGCCAGCAGCTTACAGGGGGCGAACGCCGGGGAGCTGTTTTTT. This codes for CASSLQGANAGELFF.

V is TRBV5-1 and J is TRBJ2-4; possibly TRBD1 for D (6 bases). This CDR3 spans 14 amino acids. Germline values: CDR1 SGHRS, CDR2 YFSETQ. Trimming took 5 bases from V and 9 from J, leaving 18 bases between them. CDR3 region: CASSRDQGPAIQYF. CDR3 in DNA: TGCGCCAGCAGTCGGGACCAGGGGCCAGCCATTCAGTACTTC. Combining the CDR3 with reference TRBV5-1 and TRBJ2-4 gives the whole variable domain KAGVTQTPRYLIKTRGQQVTLSCSPISGHRSVSWYQQTPGQGLQFLFEYFSETQRNKGNFPGRFSGRQFSNSRSEMNVSTLELGDSALYLCASSRDQGPAIQYFGAGTRLSVL.

This clone was seen a few times. This chain uses TRBV27 with TRBJ2-6; TRBD1 or TRBD2 may be the D gene (6 bases each). V was pared by 7 bases and J by 3 bases, with 22 bases between. The V gene's germline CDR1 is MNHEY and CDR2 SMNVEV (reference sequence). This CDR3 is built from 18 residues. CDR3 sequence: CASTPAGHGFGGANVLTF. The CDR3 coding sequence is TGTGCCAGCACCCCGGCGGGACACGGGTTTGGTGGGGCCAACGTCCTGACTTTC.

The chain uses TRBV2 and TRBJ1-4, with TRBD1 identical over 7 bases. From germline, CDR1 is SNHLY and CDR2 FYNNEI. V shed 8 bases and J 7 bases; nucleotides not matched to a gene: 10. This CDR3 region has 14 residues. The CDR3 coding sequence is TGTGCCAGCTCCTTGACAGGGAGCCGTGAAAAACTGTTTTTT. This gives the protein CASSLTGSREKLFF. The whole variable domain, remainder taken from reference TRBV2 and TRBJ1-4, is EPEVTQTPSHQVTQMGQEVILRCVPISNHLYFYWYRQILGQKVEFLVSFYNNEISEKSEIFDDQFSVERPDGSNFTLKIRSTKLEDSAMYFCASSLTGSREKLFFGSGTQLSVL.

The chain combines TRBV5-4 with TRBJ2-7; a possible D gene is TRBD1 (5 bases). Germline values: CDR1 SGHNT, CDR2 YYREEE (reference sequence). CDR3 length: 12 amino acids. V shed 7 bases and J shed 0 bases, with 8 bases lying between them. CDR3 coding DNA: TGTGCCAGCGGGGCCAGCTCCTACGAGCAGTACTTC. It is translated as CASGASSYEQYF.

V usage is TRBV6-6 and J usage is TRBJ2-7, with 8 bases that match TRBD1. The V and J ends lost 6 bases and 3 bases, in that order; junction bases with no gene match: 10. Germline V gene sequence: CDR1 MNHNY, CDR2 SVGAGI (reference sequence). The CDR3 spans 15 residues. CDR3 sequence: CASRDNRQGSYEQYF. The CDR3 DNA follows: TGTGCCAGCAGGGATAATCGACAGGGGAGCTACGAGCAGTACTTC.

J is TRBJ1-1 and V is TRBV28; a possible D gene is TRBD1 (5 bases). This CDR3 spans 14 amino acids. V was clipped by 6 bases and J by 4 bases, with 15 bases between them. Germline V gene lookup returns CDR1 MDHEN and CDR2 SYDVKM. This CDR3 reads CASSTRGWGTEAFF. CDR3 sequence (DNA): TGTGCCAGCAGCACTCGGGGGTGGGGCACTGAAGCTTTCTTT.

The rearrangement joins TRBV9 to TRBJ2-7, with 7 bases lining up with TRBD1. V gave up 0 bases and J gave up 3 bases; unmatched junction bases: 6. The CDR3 consists of 15 residues. Germline CDR1 SGDLS, CDR2 YYNGEE. CDR3 in amino acids: CASSVGLTGNYEQYF. As DNA, the CDR3 is TGTGCCAGCAGCGTAGGCCTGACAGGGAACTACGAGCAGTACTTC. The whole variable domain, filled in from reference TRBV9 and TRBJ2-7, reads DSGVTQTPKHLITATGQRVTLRCSPRSGDLSVYWYQQSLDQGLQFLIQYYNGEERAKGNILERFSAQQFPDLHSELNLSSLELGDSALYFCASSVGLTGNYEQYFGPGTRLTVT.

This sequence joins TRBV19 and TRBJ1-2; 7 bases map to TRBD1. Germline V CDR1 and CDR2: LNHDA, SQIVND (reference sequence). CDR3 length: 18 amino acids. Germline trimming cut 5 bases from V and 0 bases from J; bases unmatched to any gene: 15. The CDR3 nucleotides are TGTGCCAGTAGTGAACCTCAACGGACAGGTTCAGCTAACTATGGCTACACCTTC. It specifies CASSEPQRTGSANYGYTF. Full variable domain (remainder filled in from reference TRBV19 and TRBJ1-2): DGGITQSPKYLFRKEGQNVTLSCEQNLNHDAMYWYRQDPGQGLRLIYYSQIVNDFQKGDIAEGYSVSREKKESFPLTVTSAQKNPTAFYLCASSEPQRTGSANYGYTFGSGTRLTVV.

The J gene is TRBJ2-7, the V gene TRBV2; TRBD1 is a possible D gene (6 bases). Germline V gene data show CDR1 as SNHLY and CDR2 as FYNNEI. The germline V and J ends were trimmed by 3 bases and 0 bases, with 18 bases remaining between them. The CDR3 totals 17 residues. The CDR3 coding sequence is TGTGCCAGCAGTGACCCTCCGGGCTGGACAGCCTCCTACGAGCAGTACTTC. It translates to CASSDPPGWTASYEQYF.

This chain joins TRBV20-1 and TRBJ2-1, with D possibly TRBD2 on 6 matching bases. Germline values: CDR1 DFQATT, CDR2 SNEGSKA (reference sequence). The CDR3 contains 11 residues. Trimming stripped 6 bases from V and 13 bases from J, with 16 bases between. The CDR3 bases are TGCAGTGCCAAAAGCGGGTCCCTTCAGTTCTTC. Translation: CSAKSGSLQFF.

CDR3 sequence (DNA): TGTGCCAGCAGGTACACAAACCGTGAAGCTTTCTTT. The encoded protein is CASRYTNREAFF. V is TRBV6-6 and J is TRBJ1-1, with unresolved D. Germline V gene sequence: CDR1 MNHNY, CDR2 SVGAGI (reference sequence). CDR3 length: 12 residues. The V end lost 6 bases, the J end lost 7 bases, and 12 bases lay between the germline ends.

CDR3 sequence reads: CASSRDRGETQYF. Written as DNA, the CDR3 is TGTGCCAGCAGCCGGGACAGGGGTGAGACCCAGTACTTC. The rearrangement joins TRBV7-3 to TRBJ2-5; 10 bases match TRBD1. This CDR3 has 13 amino acids. The germline CDR1 and CDR2 sequences are SGHTA and FQGTGA. V gave up 5 bases and J gave up 5 bases; unmatched junction bases: 2.

The CDR3 DNA reads TGTGCCAGCAGCAGAGGACAGATGGGGTGGCAAGAGACCCAGTACTTC. As protein: CASSRGQMGWQETQYF. This sequence joins TRBV11-1 and TRBJ2-5, with a weak D call TRBD1 (6 bases). Per germline, CDR1 SGHAT and CDR2 FQDESV (reference sequence). The CDR3 sequence is 16 residues long. Trimming removed 5 bases at V and 2 bases at J, with 18 bases between. Full variable domain (missing parts from reference TRBV11-1 and TRBJ2-5): EAEVAQSPRYKITEKSQAVAFWCDPISGHATLYWYRQILGQGPELLVQFQDESVVDDSQLPKDRFSAERLKGVDSTLKIQPAELGDSAMYLCASSRGQMGWQETQYFGPGTRLLVL.

The rearrangement links TRBV5-1 to TRBJ2-5; 9 nucleotides line up with TRBD1. Germline CDR1 is SGHRS and CDR2 is YFSETQ. Losses at the gene ends were 5 bases for V and 5 bases for J; bases not matched to a gene: 7. CDR3 length: 14 amino acids. The CDR3 coding sequence is TGCGCCAGCAGGGCCGGGACAGGGACGGAGACCCAGTACTTC. It specifies CASRAGTGTETQYF.

V is TRBV2 and J is TRBJ2-3, with D possibly matching TRBD2 (6 bases). V gave up 0 bases and J gave up 3 bases, with 10 bases separating them. This CDR3 comprises 15 residues. Germline V gene data show CDR1 as SNHLY and CDR2 as FYNNEI. The CDR3 sequence: CASSEAGAGTDTQYF. The CDR3 DNA reads as TGTGCCAGCAGTGAAGCCGGGGCGGGAACAGATACGCAGTATTTT.

V gene TRBV2 combines with J gene TRBJ2-2; 7 bases match TRBD1. The CDR3 spans 13 residues. Germline lookup yields CDR1 SNHLY and CDR2 FYNNEI. J lost 4 bases, V lost 5 bases, and 1 base had no gene match. The CDR3 loop reads CASSRQGTGELFF. In nucleotides, the CDR3 is TGTGCCAGCAGTAGACAGGGCACCGGGGAGCTGTTTTTT.

This clone was detected only once. The rearrangement joins TRBV7-2 to TRBJ1-3, with D unclear. Germline values: CDR1 SGHTA, CDR2 FQGNSA. The CDR3 is 13 amino acids. V was clipped by 2 bases and J by 4 bases, with 6 bases between them. CDR3 DNA: TGTGCCAGCAGCTTAAACACCGGAAACACCATATATTTT. This codes for CASSLNTGNTIYF.

Here the CDR3 reads CASSLEVNTEAFF. CDR3 nucleotides: TGTGCCAGCAGCTTGGAGGTGAACACTGAAGCTTTCTTT. The rearrangement joins TRBV5-4 to TRBJ1-1; D uncertain. V lost 0 bases and J 0 bases, leaving 3 bases between the germline ends. Germline assignment: CDR1 SGHNT and CDR2 YYREEE (reference sequence). The CDR3 contains 13 residues.

This chain joins TRBV19 and TRBJ1-3, with unresolved D. Trimming cost V 3 bases and J 4 bases, with 4 bases left between them. The CDR3 covers 12 residues. The germline V gene encodes CDR1 LNHDA and CDR2 SQIVND (reference sequence). The DNA of the CDR3 is TGTGCCAGTAGTATGGGCGGAAACACCATATATTTT. Translating it yields CASSMGGNTIYF. Based on the CDR3 plus reference TRBV19 and TRBJ1-3, the full variable domain is DGGITQSPKYLFRKEGQNVTLSCEQNLNHDAMYWYRQDPGQGLRLIYYSQIVNDFQKGDIAEGYSVSREKKESFPLTVTSAQKNPTAFYLCASSMGGNTIYFGEGSWLTVV.

The chain links TRBV9 to TRBJ2-5; TRBD2 might be the D (6 bases). V lost 4 bases, J lost 4 bases, and 17 bases lay in between. In germline, CDR1 is SGDLS, CDR2 YYNGEE. There are 15 residues in the CDR3. The CDR3 loop is CASSPTSWEGETQYF. The CDR3 DNA is TGTGCCAGCAGCCCAACTAGCTGGGAAGGAGAGACCCAGTACTTC. Drawing the rest from reference TRBV9 and TRBJ2-5, the complete variable domain is DSGVTQTPKHLITATGQRVTLRCSPRSGDLSVYWYQQSLDQGLQFLIQYYNGEERAKGNILERFSAQQFPDLHSELNLSSLELGDSALYFCASSPTSWEGETQYFGPGTRLLVL.

The chain links TRBV27 to TRBJ1-5; D is unresolved. The germline gives CDR1 MNHEY, CDR2 SMNVEV (reference sequence). Trimming removed 6 bases from V and 2 bases from J, with 14 bases in between. CDR3 size: 15 residues. The CDR3 sequence: CASRSFGGGNQPQHF. The CDR3 DNA reads as TGTGCCAGCAGAAGCTTCGGTGGAGGCAATCAGCCCCAGCATTTT.

Points on this clone: At one end, the junction sequence differs from germline, possibly due to a read error. The gene calls are TRBV7-7 and TRBJ2-1, with 7 bases matching TRBD2. The CDR3 is made up of 16 amino acids. In germline, CDR1 is SSHAT, CDR2 FNYEAQ (reference sequence). The CDR3 DNA reads as TGTGCTAGCAGCAGAGGGGCGGGAGAGTCCTACAATGAGCAGTTCTTC. Its translation is CASSRGAGESYNEQFF.

The gene calls are TRBV10-1 and TRBJ2-6; D uncertain. Trimming cost V 0 bases and J 3 bases, with 3 bases left between them. CDR3 length equals 14 residues. Looked up from germline, CDR1 is WNHNN and CDR2 is SYGVQD (reference sequence). CDR3 sequence reads: CASSESGGANVLTF. Here the CDR3 DNA reads TGCGCCAGCAGTGAGTCTGGTGGGGCCAACGTCCTGACTTTC.